This record covers a single TCR beta chain. This record comes from a study of blood T cell repertoires in COVID-19. Sequenced by immunoSEQ multiplex PCR; TCRdb stores in-frame clones only, minus some. The sample lists about 140,000 clones, about four fifths occurring once. This CDR3 is 16 amino acids long. The ends lost 4 bases at V and 5 bases at J; junction bases unmatched: 7. Germline CDR1 reads MNHNS; CDR2 reads SASEGT. The study drew participants aged roughly 18 to 89 years from around 24 US areas. The chain joins TRBV6-1 to TRBJ2-7; 14 nucleotides match TRBD2. Material for sequencing was PBMCs or T cells enriched from blood (not recorded which). The TCR sequence derives from a woman under 30 who had been exposed to COVID-19. The chain's CDR3 is CASSGVGLAGADEQYF. In DNA form, the CDR3 reads TGTGCCAGCAGTGGGGTGGGACTAGCGGGAGCCGACGAGCAGTACTTC.